Here is one T cell receptor beta chain with its context. The source of the sample is a study of blood T cell repertoires in COVID-19. The CDR3 length is 13 residues. Germline CDR1 reads GTSNPN; CDR2 reads SVGIG (reference sequence). Trimming pared 0 bases from V and 7 bases from J, leaving 12 bases between. TCRdb's table, derived via immunoSEQ multiplex PCR, lists solely in-frame clones and lacks some. The repertoire includes about 300,000 clones, around 87% of them detected once, and over 1.2% sits in the top ten. Sequencing was carried out using peripheral blood. This sequence was found in a woman in her 40s who had recovered from COVID-19. The chain joins TRBV30 to TRBJ1-2, with D possibly matching TRBD1 (6 bases). The CDR3 nucleotides are TGTGCCTGGAGTGTACACAGGGTTGCTGGCTACACCTTC. This codes for CAWSVHRVAGYTF.